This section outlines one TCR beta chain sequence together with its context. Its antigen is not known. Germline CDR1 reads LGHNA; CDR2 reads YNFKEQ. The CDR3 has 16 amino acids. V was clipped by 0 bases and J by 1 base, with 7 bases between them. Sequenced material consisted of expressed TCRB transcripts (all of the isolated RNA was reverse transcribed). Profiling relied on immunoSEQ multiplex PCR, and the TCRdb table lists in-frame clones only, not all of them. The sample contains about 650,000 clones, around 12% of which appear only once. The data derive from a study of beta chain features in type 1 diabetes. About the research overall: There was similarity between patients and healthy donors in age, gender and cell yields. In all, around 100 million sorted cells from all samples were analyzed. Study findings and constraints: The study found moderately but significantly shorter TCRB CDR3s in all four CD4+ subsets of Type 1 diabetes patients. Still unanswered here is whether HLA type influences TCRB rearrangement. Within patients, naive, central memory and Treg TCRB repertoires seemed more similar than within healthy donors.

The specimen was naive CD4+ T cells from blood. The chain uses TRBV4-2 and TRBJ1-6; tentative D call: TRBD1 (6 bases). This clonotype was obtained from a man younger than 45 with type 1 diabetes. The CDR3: CASSQDTGSYNSPLHF. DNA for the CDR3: TGTGCCAGCAGCCAAGATACAGGGTCCTATAATTCACCCCTCCACTTT.